Each of the 20 T cell receptor beta chains below was sequenced from the same sample in a study of identical twins. A single record per CDR3 protein comes from TCRdb applying MiXCR to the 5' RACE reads. Among about 220,000 distinct CDR3 sequences listed, roughly 7.5% were seen once. The same sample was also used in a study of yellow fever vaccine responses in identical twins.

What was sequenced was memory (CD45RO+) T cells sorted from blood. Every receptor here comes from a woman between 18 and 29 years old in good health.

The rearrangement links TRBV20-1 to TRBJ2-7; 12 positions agree with TRBD2. CDR3 length equals 13 residues. Germline assignment: CDR1 DFQATT and CDR2 SNEGSKA (reference sequence). The CDR3 region is CSGLAGSFAEQYF. The DNA of the CDR3 is TGCAGCGGACTAGCGGGATCGTTTGCCGAGCAGTACTTC.

This clonotype was observed a handful of times. The rearrangement joins TRBV29-1 to TRBJ1-4, with TRBD1 as a possible D gene (5 bases). Germline CDR1 and CDR2: SQVTM and ANQGSEA. The CDR3 has 16 residues. The V and J ends lost 3 bases and 2 bases respectively, with 16 bases between them. The CDR3 loop reads CSVEVWGEGTNEKLFF. The CDR3, as DNA: TGCAGCGTTGAGGTCTGGGGCGAGGGGACTAATGAAAAACTGTTTTTT. Variable domain in full (rest from reference TRBV29-1 and TRBJ1-4): SAVISQKPSRDICQRGTSLTIQCQVDSQVTMMFWYRQQPGQSLTLIATANQGSEATYESGFVIDKFPISRPNLTFSTLTVSNMSPEDSSIYLCSVEVWGEGTNEKLFFGSGTQLSVL.

This clonotype was observed a few times. The chain carries TRBV20-1 and TRBJ1-5; TRBD1 might be the D (6 bases). Trimming removed 6 bases from V and 3 bases from J, with 18 bases in between. The CDR3 covers 15 residues. Per germline, CDR1 DFQATT and CDR2 SNEGSKA (reference sequence). CDR3 in amino acids: CSARANTGNNQPQHF. The CDR3 bases are TGCAGTGCCCGAGCGAACACAGGGAACAATCAGCCCCAGCATTTT.

This clonotype appeared a few times. The chain combines TRBV20-1 with TRBJ2-1; unclear D gene. Germline CDR1 DFQATT, CDR2 SNEGSKA (reference sequence). The germline V and J ends were trimmed by 5 bases and 6 bases, with 20 bases remaining between them. This CDR3 has 15 amino acids. The CDR3 here is CSALGPHPISNEQFF. As DNA, the CDR3 is TGCAGTGCTCTAGGACCGCACCCAATAAGCAATGAGCAGTTCTTC.

This clonotype was counted many times. V is TRBV20-1 and J is TRBJ2-2; D is possibly TRBD2 (6 bases). The germline V gene encodes CDR1 DFQATT and CDR2 SNEGSKA (reference sequence). Trimming took off 6 bases at V and 7 bases at J, with 15 bases between the two ends. The CDR3 is 13 amino acids. The DNA for the CDR3 is TGCAGTGCCGCGGGACCCCAGGGCGGGGAGCTGTTTTTT. Residues: CSAAGPQGGELFF.

A note on this clonotype: Because the CDR3 is missing its conserved closing phenylalanine or tryptophan, this is likely a read error. V gene TRBV9 combines with J gene TRBJ1-4, with D possibly being TRBD1 (6 bases). V lost 4 bases to trimming and J lost 4 bases, with 14 bases between them. Germline V CDR1 and CDR2: SGDLS, YYNGEE. The CDR3 loop spans 15 amino acids. In nucleotides, the CDR3 is TGTGCCAGCAGCCCCCAGGGGACACGTAATGAAAAACTGTTTTAT. Translating gives CASSPQGTRNEKLFY.

The chain combines TRBV6-1 with TRBJ2-2; the match to TRBD1 covers 9 bases. Germline V gene sequence: CDR1 MNHNS, CDR2 SASEGT. CDR3 size: 17 residues. V gave up 0 bases and J gave up 5 bases; unmatched junction bases: 7. The CDR3 nucleotides read TGTGCCAGCAGTGAAGCGACCGGGACAGGGAGGACCGGGGAGCTGTTTTTT. Amino acids: CASSEATGTGRTGELFF.

The chain carries TRBV6-1 and TRBJ2-3; no clear D. Germline V gives CDR1 MNHNS, CDR2 SASEGT. CDR3 length equals 15 residues. Trimming pared 6 bases from V and 0 bases from J, leaving 13 bases between. In DNA form, the CDR3 reads TGTGCCAGCAGCCCCGGTTTCACTAGCACAGATACGCAGTATTTT. As protein: CASSPGFTSTDTQYF.

This clonotype has at least ten counts. V usage is TRBV29-1 and J usage is TRBJ2-7; 7 nucleotides align to TRBD2. The CDR3 is 13 amino acids. Germline CDR1 SQVTM, CDR2 ANQGSEA. V was clipped by 4 bases and J by 4 bases; unmatched bases: 7. The CDR3 is CSVGSGWEYEQYF. The CDR3 bases are TGCAGCGTTGGTAGCGGGTGGGAGTACGAGCAGTACTTC.

This clonotype was seen at least ten times. The V and J genes are TRBV29-1 and TRBJ2-7; D gene uncertain. The germline CDR1 and CDR2 sequences are SQVTM and ANQGSEA. The CDR3 sequence is 11 residues long. Trimming cost V 4 bases and J 6 bases, with 10 bases left between them. CDR3 sequence (DNA): TGCAGCGTTGTGGGTCTAGGCGAGCAGTACTTC. Its protein is CSVVGLGEQYF.

The CDR3, as DNA: TGTGCCAGTAGTAGGGACAGCGCCTACGAGCAGTACTTC. Its translation is CASSRDSAYEQYF. This chain joins TRBV19 and TRBJ2-7; TRBD1 matches 7 bases. The CDR3 extends over 13 amino acids. V shed 4 bases, J shed 2 bases, and the junction held 2 bases outside the gene matches. Germline-derived CDR1 and CDR2 are LNHDA and SQIVND (reference sequence).

This clonotype turned up a few times. The chain links TRBV2 to TRBJ2-5; either TRBD1 or TRBD2 may supply D (6 bases each). The CDR3 loop spans 11 amino acids. Looked up from germline, CDR1 is SNHLY and CDR2 is FYNNEI. Trimming took 4 bases from V and 9 from J, leaving 9 bases between them. As DNA, the CDR3 is TGTGCCAGCAGTGGAAGGGGGGCCCAGTACTTC. It translates to CASSGRGAQYF.

This clonotype was counted ten times or more. The chain joins TRBV12-3 or TRBV12-4 to TRBJ2-1, with D tentatively TRBD1 (6 bases). The CDR3 sequence is 15 residues long. The V end lost 7 bases, the J end lost 8 bases, and 21 bases lay between the germline ends. The CDR3 spells CASTIFRGSGHEQFF. The CDR3 DNA is TGTGCCAGCACCATCTTTAGGGGGAGTGGGCATGAGCAGTTCTTC.

This clonotype was detected many times. V is TRBV12-3 or TRBV12-4 and J is TRBJ2-1, with D perhaps TRBD1 (6 bases). CDR3 length: 13 residues. Trimming took 7 bases from V and 8 from J, leaving 15 bases between them. Here the CDR3 DNA reads TGTGCCAGCACCCCCCCCCAGGGGTATGAGCAGTTCTTC. Translating it yields CASTPPQGYEQFF.

This chain connects TRBV7-2 to TRBJ2-5; D is ambiguous. Trimming shortened V by 2 bases and J by 1 base, and 5 bases separated the two germline ends. The CDR3 runs to 13 residues. Per germline, CDR1 SGHTA and CDR2 FQGNSA. The CDR3 DNA is TGTGCCAGCAGCTTAACTTTCCAAGAGACCCAGTACTTC. Protein: CASSLTFQETQYF.

The chain carries TRBV7-2 and TRBJ1-6; D not resolved. The CDR3 has 14 amino acids. The germline V and J ends were trimmed by 0 bases and 7 bases, with 7 bases remaining between them. Germline V lookup: CDR1 SGHTA, CDR2 FQGNSA. The CDR3 DNA reads as TGTGCCAGCAGCTTAGCTTGGAACAATTCACCCCTCCACTTT. This encodes CASSLAWNNSPLHF.

This clonotype was counted at least ten times. J is TRBJ1-6 and V is TRBV5-1; TRBD1 is a possible D gene (6 bases). Trimming took off 0 bases at V and 7 bases at J, with 8 bases between the two ends. This CDR3 comprises 14 residues. Germline V gene lookup returns CDR1 SGHRS and CDR2 YFSETQ. The CDR3 loop is CASSLDRANSPLHF. The CDR3 DNA follows: TGCGCCAGCAGCTTGGACAGGGCGAATTCACCCCTCCACTTT.

This clonotype was detected ten times or more. The rearrangement links TRBV12-3 or TRBV12-4 to TRBJ2-7; D perhaps matches TRBD1 (6 bases). Trimming took off 2 bases at V and 5 bases at J, with 13 bases between the two ends. The CDR3 is 14 amino acids. This CDR3 reads CASSLNAGANEQYF. Written as DNA, the CDR3 is TGTGCCAGCAGTTTAAACGCAGGGGCGAACGAGCAGTACTTC.

This clonotype has a count of ten or more. The chain recombines TRBV29-1 with TRBJ2-1; 14 bases are a match to TRBD2. The J segment lost 8 bases and the V segment lost 7 bases, leaving 10 bases of the junction unmatched. This CDR3 region has 15 residues. Germline V gene lookup returns CDR1 SQVTM and CDR2 ANQGSEA. The DNA of the CDR3 is TGCAGCGGGAGGACTAGCGGGAGGTTTTCGGATGAGCAGTTCTTC. This translates into CSGRTSGRFSDEQFF.

This clonotype was found many times. This chain links TRBV4-2 with TRBJ2-3; perhaps TRBD1 as D (5 bases). From germline, CDR1 is LGHNA and CDR2 YNFKEQ. There are 16 residues in the CDR3. V was trimmed by 1 base and J by 2 bases, leaving 13 bases between them. The CDR3 reads CASSQVSRGFTDTQYF. CDR3 DNA sequence: TGTGCCAGCAGCCAAGTTTCAAGGGGTTTCACAGATACGCAGTATTTT.